This TCR beta chain was captured in a study of shared clonotypes between healthy human individuals. Generated by immunoSEQ multiplex PCR, the TCRdb table keeps only in-frame clones and is missing some. The sample yields 2 million to 2.5 million clones, about 92% seen once. Per germline, CDR1 LNHDA and CDR2 SQIVND (reference sequence). This CDR3 contains 16 residues. The V end lost 5 bases, the J end lost 0 bases, and 17 bases lay between the germline ends. The sequence derives from a man younger than 35 in good health. Some clones in this sample may be carry-over from other donors' samples. The sample taken for sequencing was naive CD4+ T cells from PBMCs. The subset is: CD45RA+ positively selected. The chain has TRBV19 and TRBJ2-7, with a possible D match to TRBD2 (6 bases). The CDR3 DNA reads as TGTGCCAGTAGTGGACTACGGGACGGTCACTCCTACGAGCAGTACTTC. Translating gives CASSGLRDGHSYEQYF.